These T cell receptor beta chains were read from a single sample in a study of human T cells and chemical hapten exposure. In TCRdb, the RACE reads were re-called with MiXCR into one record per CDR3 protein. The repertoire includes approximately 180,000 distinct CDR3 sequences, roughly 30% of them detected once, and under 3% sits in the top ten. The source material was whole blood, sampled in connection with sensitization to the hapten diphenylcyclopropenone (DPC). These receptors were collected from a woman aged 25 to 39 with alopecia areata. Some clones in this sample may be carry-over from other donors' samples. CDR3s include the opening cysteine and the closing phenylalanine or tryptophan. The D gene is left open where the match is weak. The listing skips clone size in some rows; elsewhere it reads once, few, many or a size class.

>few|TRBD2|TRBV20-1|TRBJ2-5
TGCAGTGCTAGATACGGTCCTAGCGGGGCGGGGGAGACCCAGTACTTC
CSARYGPSGAGETQYF
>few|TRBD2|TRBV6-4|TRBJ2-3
TGTGCCAGCAGCCCGGAGGCGGGGGGCACAGATACGCAGTATTTT
CASSPEAGGTDTQYF
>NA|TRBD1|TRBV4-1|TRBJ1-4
TGCGCCAGCAGCCAAGGGGGACAGGACCTTAATGAAAAACTGTTTTTT
CASSQGGQDLNEKLFF
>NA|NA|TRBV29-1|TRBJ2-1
TGCAGCAGGAGAGGCTCCTACAATGAGCAGTTCTTC
CSRRGSYNEQFF
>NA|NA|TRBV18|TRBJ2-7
TGTGCCAGCTCACCATCTACGAAGGGGGTGGGGGAGCAGTACTTC
CASSPSTKGVGEQYF
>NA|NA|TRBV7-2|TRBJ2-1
TGTGCCAGCAGCCCCAGCCCGGAGAATGAGCAGTTCTTC
CASSPSPENEQFF
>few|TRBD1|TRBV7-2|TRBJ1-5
TGTGCCAGCAGCTTGGACAGGGGGCCTGGTCAGCCCCAGCATTTT
CASSLDRGPGQPQHF
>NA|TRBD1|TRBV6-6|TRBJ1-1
TGTGCCAGCAGGGACAGGGGTGGGACTGAAGCTTTCTTT
CASRDRGGTEAFF
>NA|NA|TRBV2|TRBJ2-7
TGTGCCAGCAGTCCTGGGTACGAGCAGTACTTC
CASSPGYEQYF
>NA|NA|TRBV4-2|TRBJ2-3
TGTGCCAGCAGCCAAGAAGAAGGGCCAGATACGCAGTATTTT
CASSQEEGPDTQYF
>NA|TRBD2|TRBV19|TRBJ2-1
TGTGCCAGTAGTCCCCAGGGCTTAGCGGGACGGGTTGAGCAGTTCTTC
CASSPQGLAGRVEQFF
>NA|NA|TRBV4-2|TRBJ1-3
TGTGCCAGCAGCCAAGCCCCCCGGGGCCCTGGAAACACCATATATTTT
CASSQAPRGPGNTIYF
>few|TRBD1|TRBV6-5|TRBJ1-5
TGTGCCAGCAGTTACGACAGGGGGAATCAGCCCCAGCATTTT
CASSYDRGNQPQHF
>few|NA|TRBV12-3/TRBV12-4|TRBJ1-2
TGTGCCAGCAGGGACAGCGGCTATGGCTACACCTTC
CASRDSGYGYTF
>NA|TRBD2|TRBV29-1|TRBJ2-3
TGCAGCGTTGTACCAGCGGGGATAAATACGCAGTATTTT
CSVVPAGINTQYF
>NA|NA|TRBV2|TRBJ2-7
TGTGCCAGCAGTAAGGACGGCTACGAGCAGTACTTC
CASSKDGYEQYF
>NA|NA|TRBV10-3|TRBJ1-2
TGTGCCATCACCCAGGAGGCGAATATCTATGGCTACACCTTC
CAITQEANIYGYTF
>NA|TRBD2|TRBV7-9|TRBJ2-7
TGTGCCAGCAGCCCAAGCGGGAGTTCCCACGAGCAGTACTTC
CASSPSGSSHEQYF
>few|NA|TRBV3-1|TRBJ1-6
TGTGCCAGCAGCCAAGATTTGGGGGTTTCGTACAATTCACCCCTCCACTTT
CASSQDLGVSYNSPLHF
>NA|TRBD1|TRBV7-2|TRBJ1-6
TGTGCCAGCAGCTTACCAGGACAGGGGGCGGACAATTCACCCCTCCACTTT
CASSLPGQGADNSPLHF
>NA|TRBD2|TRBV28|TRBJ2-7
TGTGCCAGCAGTTTTAGGGGACTATTAAGCGAGCAGTACTTC
CASSFRGLLSEQYF
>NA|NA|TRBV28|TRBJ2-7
TGTGCCAGCAGTTTTGGGTCCTACGAGCAGTACTTC
CASSFGSYEQYF
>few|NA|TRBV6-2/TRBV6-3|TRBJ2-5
TGTGCCAGCACCACCATGGAGGGGGAGACCCAGTACTTC
CASTTMEGETQYF
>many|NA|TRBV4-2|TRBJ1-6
TGTGCCAGCAGCCAAGCGCACACCTCACCCCTCCACTTT
CASSQAHTSPLHF
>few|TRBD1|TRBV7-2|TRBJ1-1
TGTGCCAGCAGCCTAATACAGGGGGCCTTTTTGGATGCTTTCTTT
CASSLIQGAFLDAFF
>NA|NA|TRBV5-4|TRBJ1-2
TGTGCCAGCAGCTTGGGGCAGGCGGCCCACTATGGCTACACCTTC
CASSLGQAAHYGYTF
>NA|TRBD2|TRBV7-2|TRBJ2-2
TGTGCCAGCAGCCCCAATAGCGGGAGTCTCGAGCTGTTTTTT
CASSPNSGSLELFF
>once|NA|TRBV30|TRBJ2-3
TGTGCCTGGACGGGGGCAGATACGCAGTATTTT
CAWTGADTQYF
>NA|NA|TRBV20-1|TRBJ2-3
TGCAGTGCTACTACGACAGATACGCAGTATTTT
CSATTTDTQYF
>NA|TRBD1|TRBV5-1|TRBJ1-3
TGCGCCAGCAGCTTGGGTCAGGGGGGACCTGGAAACACCATATATTTT
CASSLGQGGPGNTIYF
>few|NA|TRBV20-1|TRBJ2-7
TGCAGTGCCCCGGTAGGGGACTCCTACGAGCAGTACTTC
CSAPVGDSYEQYF
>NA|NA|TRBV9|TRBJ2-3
TGTGCCAGCAGCGTAGTCGTCACAGATACGCAGTATTTT
CASSVVVTDTQYF
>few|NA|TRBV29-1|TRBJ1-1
TGCAGCGCTGTGCCCCCAACAGTGAACACTGAAGCTTTCTTT
CSAVPPTVNTEAFF
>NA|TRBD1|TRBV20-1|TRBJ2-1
TGCAGTGCCCTGGACAGGCTAAATGAGCAGTTCTTC
CSALDRLNEQFF
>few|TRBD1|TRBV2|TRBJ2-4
TGTGCCAGTCGGACAGGGGGAGAAAACATTCAGTACTTC
CASRTGGENIQYF
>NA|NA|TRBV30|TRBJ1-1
TGTGCCTGGAGTAAGGGGACCACTGAAGCTTTCTTT
CAWSKGTTEAFF
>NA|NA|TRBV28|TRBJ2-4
TGTGCCAGCAGTGACCAGCGGTGGGACCTAGCCAAAAACATTCAGTACTTC
CASSDQRWDLAKNIQYF
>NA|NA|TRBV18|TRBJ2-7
TGTGCCAGCTCACCACCGGGGGGACTCGTTAGTTACGAGCAGTACTTC
CASSPPGGLVSYEQYF
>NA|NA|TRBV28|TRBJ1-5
TGTGCCAGCGCCCCGACAGGCTCCTCTCTTAATCAGCCCCAGCATTTT
CASAPTGSSLNQPQHF
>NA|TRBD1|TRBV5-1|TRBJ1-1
TGCGCCAGCAGCAGCTACAGGGGAGACACTGAAGCTTTCTTT
CASSSYRGDTEAFF
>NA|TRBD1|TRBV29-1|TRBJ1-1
TGCAGCGCGAACAGGGGGGGGAACACTGAAGCTTTCTTT
CSANRGGNTEAFF
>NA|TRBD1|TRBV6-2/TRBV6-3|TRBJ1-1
TGTGCCAGCAGTTCGCAGGGGGCGAACACTGAAGCTTTCTTT
CASSSQGANTEAFF
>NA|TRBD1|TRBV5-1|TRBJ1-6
TGCGCCAGCAGCTGGGGACAGGGTAGGAATTCACCCCTCCACTTT
CASSWGQGRNSPLHF
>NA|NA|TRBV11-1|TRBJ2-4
TGTGCCAGCAGCTCTCCCTGGTCGGGCAAAAACATTCAGTACTTC
CASSSPWSGKNIQYF
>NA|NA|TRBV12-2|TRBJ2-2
TGTGCAAGTCGCTCGTGGACGAACACCGGGGAGCTGTTTTTT
CASRSWTNTGELFF
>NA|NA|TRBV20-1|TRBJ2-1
TGCAGTGCTAGAGATCCTAAGCGGGCCTATGAGCAGTTCTTC
CSARDPKRAYEQFF
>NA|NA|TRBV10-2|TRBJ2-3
TGCGCCAGCAGTGATTTACGGGGGAATACGCAGTATTTT
CASSDLRGNTQYF
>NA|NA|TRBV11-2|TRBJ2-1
TGTGCCAGCAGCTTAGTACTCACCGAGGGGAATGAGCAGTTCTTC
CASSLVLTEGNEQFF
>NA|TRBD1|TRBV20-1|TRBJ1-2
TGCAGTGCGCCCGGACAGGGTAACTATGGCTACACCTTC
CSAPGQGNYGYTF
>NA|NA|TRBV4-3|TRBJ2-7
TGCGCCAGCAGCCGAGAGTACGGGACCCCGCTCTCGTTC
CASSREYGTPLSF
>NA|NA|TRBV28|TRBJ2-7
TGTGCCAGCAGTTTATCCACGTGGAAGGGTATAGGGCAGTACTTC
CASSLSTWKGIGQYF
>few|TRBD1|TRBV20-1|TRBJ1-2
TGCAGTGCTAGAAGGACAGGGGGCAGAGGCTACACCTTC
CSARRTGGRGYTF
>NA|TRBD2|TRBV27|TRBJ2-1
TGTGCCAGCAGCTCCCGACTAGCGGGAGGAGGAGATGAGCAGTTCTTC
CASSSRLAGGGDEQFF
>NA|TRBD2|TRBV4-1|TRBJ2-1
TGCGCCAGCAGCGTCGGTTGGCGGCGGGGGGGTCCAATTGAGCAGTTCTTC
CASSVGWRRGGPIEQFF
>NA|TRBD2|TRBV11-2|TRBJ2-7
TGTGCCAGCAGCGCCTCCCCGGGGGGTGAGCAGTACTTC
CASSASPGGEQYF
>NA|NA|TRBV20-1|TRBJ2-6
TGCAGTGCTAGATCGGGGATCTCTGGGGCCAACGTCCTGACTTTC
CSARSGISGANVLTF
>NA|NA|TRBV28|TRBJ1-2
TGTGCCAGCAGTTCCCCCGGGGCAGGCGTGAATGGCTACACCTTC
CASSSPGAGVNGYTF
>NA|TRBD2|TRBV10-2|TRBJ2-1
TGCGCCACCCGACTAGCGGGGGGCCACAATGAGCAGTTCTTC
CATRLAGGHNEQFF
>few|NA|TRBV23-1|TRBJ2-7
TGCGCCAGCAGTCAATCGATGGCAGAGCGGTACGAGCAGTACTTC
CASSQSMAERYEQYF